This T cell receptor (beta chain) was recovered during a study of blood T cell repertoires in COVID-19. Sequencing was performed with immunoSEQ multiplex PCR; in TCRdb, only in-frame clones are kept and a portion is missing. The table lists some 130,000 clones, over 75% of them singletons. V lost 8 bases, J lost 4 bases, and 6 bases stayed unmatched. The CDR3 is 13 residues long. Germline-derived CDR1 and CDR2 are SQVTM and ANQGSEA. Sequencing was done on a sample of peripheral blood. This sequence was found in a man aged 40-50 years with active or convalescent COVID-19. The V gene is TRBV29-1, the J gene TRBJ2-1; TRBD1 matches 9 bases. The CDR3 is CSLQGARYNEQFF. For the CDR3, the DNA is TGCAGCTTACAGGGGGCGAGGTACAATGAGCAGTTCTTC.